This section outlines one TCR beta chain sequence together with its context. Authors' data handling: Reference gene primer amplification in the assay estimated nucleated cell counts. TCRdb's table, derived via immunoSEQ multiplex PCR, lists solely in-frame clones and lacks some. V, J and clone size derive from that table, while D and trimming were established from the DNA sequence. The table shows 150,000 to 200,000 clones, with more than 80% occurring only once. These data come from a study of blood T cell repertoires in COVID-19. Study at large: COVID-19 samples from acute and convalescent phases originated in the United States, Italy and Spain. The cDNA or gDNA used as material had been derived from T cells, B-cell-depleted T cells, or PBMCs.

Trimming left V 4 bases short and J 8 bases short, with 15 bases between. The CDR3 is 13 amino acids. Germline loops: CDR1 SGHTS, CDR2 YDEGEE. The receptor was derived from a woman aged 55-70 years with acute or convalescent COVID-19. This chain links TRBV5-8 with TRBJ1-1; D is ambiguous. Sequencing input: peripheral blood. The CDR3 loop is CASSPELRQEAFF. The CDR3 DNA sequence: TGTGCCAGCAGCCCCGAGTTGAGACAAGAAGCTTTCTTT.